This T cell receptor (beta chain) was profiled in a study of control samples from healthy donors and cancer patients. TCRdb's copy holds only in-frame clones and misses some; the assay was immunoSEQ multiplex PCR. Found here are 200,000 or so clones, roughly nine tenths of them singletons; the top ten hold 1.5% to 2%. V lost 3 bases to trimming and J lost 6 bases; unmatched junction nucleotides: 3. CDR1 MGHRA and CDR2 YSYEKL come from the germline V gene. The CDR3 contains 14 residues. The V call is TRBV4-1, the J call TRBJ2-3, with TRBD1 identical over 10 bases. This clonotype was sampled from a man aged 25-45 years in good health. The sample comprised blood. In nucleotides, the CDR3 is TGCGCCAGCAGCCACGGACAGGGGGGCGATACGCAGTATTTT. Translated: CASSHGQGGDTQYF.